Below, 28 T cell receptor beta chains from the same sample are listed, as sequenced in a study of metastatic and nonmetastatic thyroid tumors (dated by TCRdb to about 2020). No treatment had been received by any patient before thyroid surgery. Receptor libraries were prepared by PCR. The sequencing machine was an Illumina HiSeq 4000. Clones were called with MiXCR by TCRdb after fastp trimmed the public reads at Q25, and only in-frame beta chains were retained. The sample table holds roughly 20,000 clones, of which roughly 23% were seen once. About 10% of the sample belongs to the ten largest clones. The material sequenced was tumor tissue. These receptors originate from a male donor with papillary thyroid cancer or a benign thyroid nodule (not recorded which). Some clones in this sample may be carry-over from other donors' samples.

There are many counts of this clone. The V gene is TRBV19, the J gene TRBJ2-1, with D unresolved. Deletions cut 5 bases from V and 6 bases from J, with 20 bases between. CDR1 is LNHDA and CDR2 is SQIVND in the germline V gene (reference sequence). CDR3 length: 16 residues. CDR3 region: CASSSLTLSQFNEQFF. CDR3 coding DNA: TGTGCCAGTAGTTCTCTAACCTTATCCCAGTTCAATGAGCAGTTCTTC.

This clone was counted at least ten times. This chain joins TRBV20-1 and TRBJ2-2, with TRBD2 matching 7 bases. V lost 5 bases and J lost 3; bases outside the gene matches: 15. Germline V gives CDR1 DFQATT, CDR2 SNEGSKA (reference sequence). This CDR3 region has 17 residues. CDR3 protein: CSAPKPSGMADTGELFF. In DNA, the CDR3 is TGCAGTGCTCCGAAGCCGAGCGGGATGGCGGACACCGGGGAGCTGTTTTTT.

The chain combines TRBV4-2 with TRBJ2-5, with D perhaps given as TRBD1 or TRBD2 (5 bases each). Trimming left V 4 bases short and J 5 bases short, with 11 bases between. The CDR3 runs 13 residues. Germline V gives CDR1 LGHNA, CDR2 YNFKEQ. The DNA for the CDR3 is TGTGCCAGCAGCCCCACGGGGCAGGAGACCCAGTACTTC. Translating gives CASSPTGQETQYF.

This clone is large within its sample. The chain combines TRBV27 with TRBJ2-1; weak D call: TRBD2 (6 bases). The CDR3 loop spans 18 amino acids. The germline V gene has CDR1 MNHEY and CDR2 SMNVEV (reference sequence). V lost 5 bases and J 4 bases, leaving 24 bases between the germline ends. CDR3 in DNA: TGTGCCAGCAGTCTGGAGGCCTATTTAGGAGGGGATTACAATGAGCAGTTCTTC. Amino acids: CASSLEAYLGGDYNEQFF.

Concerning this clone: A read error may produce the germline difference seen at one junction end. The V gene is TRBV27, the J gene TRBJ1-6; D is perhaps TRBD1 (5 bases). Germline V CDR1 and CDR2: MNHEY, SMNVEV (reference sequence). The CDR3 runs to 15 residues. The CDR3, as DNA: TGTGCCAGCAGTTTACTGTGGGGCAATAATCCACCCCTCCACTTT. It is translated as CASSLLWGNNPPLHF.

The chain couples TRBV27 to TRBJ2-5, with D perhaps assigned TRBD1 or TRBD2 (6 bases each). CDR3 size: 15 residues. V lost 5 bases and J lost 8, with 21 bases in between. Germline V gene data show CDR1 as MNHEY and CDR2 as SMNVEV (reference sequence). The CDR3: CASSALARGGDTQYF. In nucleotides, the CDR3 is TGTGCCAGCAGTGCCCTAGCGCGAGGGGGAGATACCCAGTACTTC.

A few counts support this clone. DNA for the CDR3: TGTGCCAGCAGCTTAGATCGGGGGATCTACGAGCAGTACTTC. The encoded protein is CASSLDRGIYEQYF. The chain carries TRBV11-3 and TRBJ2-7; possibly TRBD2 for D (6 bases). The CDR3 length is 14 residues. V lost 0 bases and J lost 3, with 9 bases in between. Germline CDR1 and CDR2: SGHNT and YENEEA. Filled out from reference TRBV11-3 and TRBJ2-7, the complete variable domain reads EAGVVQSPRYKIIEKKQPVAFWCNPISGHNTLYWYLQNLGQGPELLIRYENEEAVDDSQLPKDRFSAERLKGVDSTLKIQPAELGDSAVYLCASSLDRGIYEQYFGPGTRLTVT.

This clone is medium-sized in the sample. The rearrangement joins TRBV6-1 to TRBJ2-2, with TRBD2 matching over 9 bases. CDR1 is MNHNS, CDR2 SASEGT, per germline. This CDR3 has 14 residues. J was trimmed by 7 bases and V by 6 bases; bases with no gene match: 6. Written as DNA, the CDR3 is TGTGCCAGCAGGGGGCGGGAGGGAAACGGGGAGCTGTTTTTT. Protein product: CASRGREGNGELFF.

This clone was seen repeatedly, ten times or more. The chain is built from TRBV7-6 and TRBJ2-5; 7 nucleotides match TRBD2. The CDR3 loop spans 14 amino acids. Trimming at V came to 4 bases and at J to 3 bases, leaving 5 bases not matched to a gene. The germline CDR1 and CDR2 sequences are SGHVS and FNYEAQ. The CDR3 nucleotides are TGTGCCAGCAGCTCCACGGGAGGAAAAGAGACCCAGTACTTC. It yields the protein CASSSTGGKETQYF.

The V gene is TRBV9, the J gene TRBJ2-3; D is unclear. Germline CDR1 and CDR2: SGDLS and YYNGEE. V lost 2 bases and J lost 7, with 14 bases in between. The CDR3 is 14 amino acids. CDR3 loop: CASSVRYTPYTQYF. CDR3 DNA sequence: TGTGCCAGCAGCGTCCGGTACACCCCATATACGCAGTATTTT.

This clone was seen many times. DNA of the CDR3: TGTGCCAGTAAAGACAGGGACTACGGCCACACCTTC. Translated, it gives CASKDRDYGHTF. The V call is TRBV19, the J call TRBJ1-2; 7 nucleotides line up with TRBD1. The V segment lost 7 bases and the J segment 12 bases; nucleotides outside the gene matches: 11. The CDR3 is made up of 12 amino acids. The V gene's germline CDR1 is LNHDA and CDR2 SQIVND (reference sequence).

This clone was recorded a few times. This rearrangement joins TRBV25-1 to TRBJ2-3; D might be TRBD2 (6 bases). The V gene's germline CDR1 is MGHDK and CDR2 SYGVNS. Trimming took off 3 bases at V and 2 bases at J, with 15 bases between the two ends. This CDR3 is 16 amino acids long. The CDR3 coding sequence is TGTGCCAGCAGTGAGGAGGGGACGGTCTACACAGATACGCAGTATTTT. The encoded protein is CASSEEGTVYTDTQYF.

This clone has at least ten counts. The chain joins TRBV25-1 to TRBJ2-7; 9 bases align to TRBD1. The CDR3 totals 14 residues. V dropped 7 bases and J dropped 4; count of bases not matched to a gene: 8. Per germline, CDR1 MGHDK and CDR2 SYGVNS. CDR3 nucleotides: TGTGCCAGCACCTCCGGGACAGGGCTATACGAGCAGTACTTC. Encoded protein: CASTSGTGLYEQYF.

This clone was seen many times. The V and J genes are TRBV5-8 and TRBJ2-1; D not resolved. Germline V CDR1 and CDR2: SGHTS, YDEGEE. V gave up 2 bases and J gave up 0 bases, with 9 bases separating them. The CDR3 extends over 15 amino acids. The DNA of the CDR3 is TGTGCCAGCAGCTTTTCACGCTTCTCCTACAATGAGCAGTTCTTC. Its protein is CASSFSRFSYNEQFF.

This clone was detected ten times or more. The gene calls are TRBV5-4 and TRBJ1-2, with TRBD1 matching over 11 bases. CDR3 size: 16 residues. From germline, CDR1 is SGHNT and CDR2 YYREEE (reference sequence). The V gene end was trimmed by 4 bases and the J gene end by 2 bases; junction bases not matched to a gene: 7. In DNA form, the CDR3 reads TGTGCCAGCAGCCCAGGACAGGGGGCTAACAACTATGGCTACACCTTC. Amino acid sequence: CASSPGQGANNYGYTF.

Turning to this clone: A read error may be the cause here, since a much bigger clone is one base away. The chain couples TRBV12-3 or TRBV12-4 to TRBJ2-3, with D tentatively TRBD1 or TRBD2 (5 bases each). The CDR3 runs 15 residues. In nucleotides, the CDR3 is TGTGACAGCAATTTAGTGTGGGAGAAGGGGGATACGCAGTATTTT. As protein: CDSNLVWEKGDTQYF.

The table lists this clone with many counts. The chain links TRBV4-1 to TRBJ2-1; D is possibly TRBD1 or TRBD2 (5 bases each). This CDR3 contains 16 residues. Between the trimmed V and J ends, which lost 0 bases and 4 bases, there was a span of 13 bases. The germline gives CDR1 MGHRA, CDR2 YSYEKL. The CDR3 protein is CASSQDMRWGYNEQFF. Written as DNA, the CDR3 is TGCGCCAGCAGCCAAGATATGAGGTGGGGGTACAATGAGCAGTTCTTC.

This clone occurred many times. The chain combines TRBV19 with TRBJ2-7; D perhaps matches TRBD1 (5 bases). The CDR3 contains 14 residues. V lost 3 bases and J 5 bases, leaving 14 bases between the germline ends. Germline V gives CDR1 LNHDA, CDR2 SQIVND (reference sequence). This CDR3 reads CASSISGIVDEQYF. CDR3 DNA: TGTGCCAGTAGTATTTCAGGGATTGTTGACGAGCAGTACTTC.

This chain uses TRBV18 with TRBJ2-3; D gene unclear. This CDR3 has 15 amino acids. The germline V gene has CDR1 KGHSH and CDR2 LQKENI. Trimming removed 10 bases at V and 1 base at J, with 18 bases between. This CDR3 reads CATRGRAAGTDTQYF. For the CDR3, the DNA is TGTGCCACCCGAGGACGGGCCGCGGGCACAGATACGCAGTATTTT.

This chain joins TRBV18 and TRBJ2-5, with a tentative D call TRBD2 (5 bases). The CDR3 loop spans 13 amino acids. Germline V gene sequence: CDR1 KGHSH, CDR2 LQKENI. V was trimmed by 6 bases and J by 3 bases, leaving 11 bases between them. DNA of the CDR3: TGTGCCAGCTCCCCAGCGCGGGAAGAGACCCAGTACTTC. It codes for CASSPAREETQYF.

On this clone: A junction end diverges from the germline sequence, so it may reflect a read error. This chain uses TRBV14 with TRBJ2-2; 8 positions match TRBD1. Germline values: CDR1 SGHDN, CDR2 FVKESK. This CDR3 spans 15 amino acids. Written as DNA, the CDR3 is TGTGCCAGGAGCCACGGACAGGGCTTACTCGGGGTGCTGTTTTTT. It specifies CARSHGQGLLGVLFF.

Ten or more counts support this clone. The chain employs TRBV18 and TRBJ2-7; TRBD1 aligns across 9 bases. V trimming: 0 bases; J trimming: 5 bases; junction bases outside the gene matches: 5. The germline V gene encodes CDR1 KGHSH and CDR2 LQKENI. The CDR3 is 15 residues long. Here the CDR3 DNA reads TGTGCCAGCTCACCACCGCAACAGGGGGCCCACGAGCAGTACTTC. This encodes CASSPPQQGAHEQYF.

Many counts were recorded for this clone. The rearrangement links TRBV11-2 to TRBJ2-6; D is ambiguous. The CDR3 runs to 16 residues. V was cut by 2 bases and J by 3 bases, with 11 bases left in between. From germline, CDR1 is SGHAT and CDR2 FQNNGV. CDR3 bases: TGTGCCAGCAGCTTATTTGGATCAGGTGGGGCCAACGTCCTGACTTTC. The encoded protein is CASSLFGSGGANVLTF.

Points on this clone: The junction and the germline gene differ at one end; a read error may be behind it. The V call is TRBV20-1, the J call TRBJ1-1, with D unclear. This CDR3 region has 15 residues. Per germline, CDR1 DFQATT and CDR2 SNEGSKA (reference sequence). The CDR3 region has the DNA TGCAGTGTTAGAGATTTAGTCAGGAATACTGCTGAAGCTTTCTTT. Its protein product is CSVRDLVRNTAEAFF.

This clone was recorded at least ten times. V is TRBV20-1 and J is TRBJ1-4; unclear D gene. V was trimmed by 3 bases and J by 8 bases, leaving 13 bases between them. Germline values: CDR1 DFQATT, CDR2 SNEGSKA (reference sequence). The CDR3 consists of 13 residues. The CDR3 DNA sequence: TGCAGTGCTAGGTCCGTAGGGTGGGAAAAACTGTTTTTT. Translating gives CSARSVGWEKLFF.

This clone was observed once. This rearrangement joins TRBV5-1 to TRBJ1-4; the D is unclear. Trimming removed 6 bases from V and 4 bases from J, with 13 bases in between. The CDR3 is 14 residues long. Germline values: CDR1 SGHRS, CDR2 YFSETQ. CDR3 in amino acids: CASIFFAINEKLFF. CDR3 nucleotides: TGCGCCAGCATCTTTTTTGCAATTAATGAAAAACTGTTTTTT.

This clone came up a few times. One end of the junction varies from germline; a read error may be responsible. The J gene is TRBJ2-3, the V gene TRBV12-3 or TRBV12-4; D not resolved. The length of the CDR3 is 16 residues. The CDR3 sequence: CASSFPCGESTDTQYF. The CDR3, as DNA: TGTGCCAGCAGTTTCCCGTGTGGGGAAAGCACAGATACGCAGTATTTC.

Of note for this clone: At one end the junction does not follow the germline gene, possibly because of a read error. The chain links TRBV11-2 to TRBJ2-1, with D perhaps TRBD2 (5 bases). Germline CDR1 SGHAT, CDR2 FQNNGV. CDR3 length equals 15 residues. The DNA for the CDR3 is TGTGCCAGCAGCTTAGGTAGCCGGAGGTACAGTGAGCAGTTCTTC. This codes for CASSLGSRRYSEQFF.